This T cell receptor (beta chain) came from a study of neurological immune-mediated disorders. This clonotype was seen at least ten times. Its antigen is still unknown. CD4+ or CD8+ T cells at a count of some 1 million served as input for the sorted libraries. Over 160 million TCR-beta sequences from 15-18 subjects were obtained in each sequencing run. TCRdb analysed the 5' RACE reads with MiXCR anew, one entry per CDR3 protein. The sample shows 44,000 or so distinct CDR3 sequences, just under 6.5% of them seen only once. Study findings and constraints: None of the CDR3 amino acid sequences of expanded clones were shared across subjects, and this suggested private repertoires in all groups.

Between the trimmed V and J ends, which lost 1 base and 0 bases, there was a span of 31 bases. CDR3 size: 23 residues. Germline loops: CDR1 MNHEY, CDR2 SMNVEV (reference sequence). The clonotype comes from a woman between 35 and 50 years old in good health. The sequenced material came from CD4+ T cells from blood. The chain joins TRBV27 to TRBJ1-5; D perhaps matches TRBD1 (6 bases). The CDR3 nucleotides read TGTGCCAGCAGTTTATTACCCGCTGCCGTCCGGGACACCCCTGTTCATAGCAATCAGCCCCAGCATTTT. It is translated as CASSLLPAAVRDTPVHSNQPQHF.